The 7 T cell receptor beta chains listed next were all sequenced from one sample in a study of T cell responses to AZD1222 COVID-19 vaccine listed by TCRdb under 2021. The time point label on this specimen signifies: baseline before first vaccination. Library prep was done by the immunoSEQ multiplex PCR assay. The immuneACCESS repertoire file appears here via TCRdb, limited to in-frame rearrangements. These files lack a portion of the clones; in checked studies, under half of the deficit traces to unresolved V genes, and the cause of the others is not known. The sample includes 110,000 to 150,000 clones, with 80% to 90% observed a single time. Under 3.5% of the sample rests with the top ten. The material was peripheral blood, obtained on day 0 of AZD1222 vaccination. The receptors shown here come from an adult in good health.

The rearrangement links TRBV2 to TRBJ2-4; D perhaps matches TRBD2 (6 bases). V dropped 7 bases and J dropped 0 bases, with 13 bases sitting between them. Germline CDR1 and CDR2: SNHLY and FYNNEI. CDR3 length: 15 amino acids. CDR3 in amino acids: CASMGGEIAKNIQYF. As DNA, the CDR3 is TGTGCCAGCATGGGCGGGGAGATAGCCAAAAACATTCAGTACTTC.

This rearrangement joins TRBV5-6 to TRBJ1-2; 7 nucleotides align to TRBD1. The germline gives CDR1 SGHDT, CDR2 YYEEEE. The CDR3 has 15 amino acids. V shed 2 bases, J shed 6 bases, and the junction held 10 bases outside the gene matches. CDR3 DNA sequence: TGTGCCAGCAGCTTAGCGGGACAGCCGGTTAATGGCTACACCTTC. Protein sequence: CASSLAGQPVNGYTF. Full variable domain (rest looked up from reference TRBV5-6 and TRBJ1-2): DAGVTQSPTHLIKTRGQQVTLRCSPKSGHDTVSWYQQALGQGPQFIFQYYEEEERQRGNFPDRFSGHQFPNYSSELNVNALLLGDSALYLCASSLAGQPVNGYTFGSGTRLTVV.

The V and J genes are TRBV7-9 and TRBJ1-1; 7 bases match TRBD1. The CDR3 has 15 amino acids. Germline V gene lookup returns CDR1 SEHNR and CDR2 FQNEAQ (reference sequence). V dropped 4 bases and J dropped 0; count of bases not matched to a gene: 5. The CDR3 sequence: CASSSWDSLNTEAFF. Here the CDR3 DNA reads TGTGCCAGCAGCTCCTGGGACAGTCTGAACACTGAAGCTTTCTTT.

The rearrangement uses TRBV5-4 and TRBJ1-1; D gene ambiguous. The CDR3 runs to 13 residues. The germline CDR1 and CDR2 sequences are SGHNT and YYREEE (reference sequence). V lost 4 bases and J 4 bases, leaving 11 bases between the germline ends. In DNA form, the CDR3 reads TGTGCCAGCAGCGTGCAATACGGCACTGAAGCTTTCTTT. Amino acids: CASSVQYGTEAFF.

This clone was counted once. The chain recombines TRBV25-1 with TRBJ2-7; D remains unclear. Trimming took off 5 bases at V and 6 bases at J, with 14 bases between the two ends. This CDR3 is built from 13 residues. CDR1 MGHDK and CDR2 SYGVNS come from the germline V gene. CDR3: CASSRSELPEQYF. The CDR3 bases are TGTGCCAGCAGTCGCTCAGAGCTTCCCGAGCAGTACTTC.

V usage is TRBV7-2 and J usage is TRBJ2-5; 9 bases fit TRBD1. After removal of 2 bases from V and 4 bases from J, the junction contained 8 bases not matched to a gene. The CDR3 extends over 16 amino acids. Germline values: CDR1 SGHTA, CDR2 FQGNSA. The CDR3 bases are TGTGCCAGCAGCTTATCATCGGGACAGGGTTTAGAGACCCAGTACTTC. Amino acid sequence: CASSLSSGQGLETQYF.

The gene calls are TRBV2 and TRBJ2-3; tentatively, D is TRBD1 (5 bases). Germline V lookup: CDR1 SNHLY, CDR2 FYNNEI. This CDR3 region has 16 residues. V lost 1 base and J 1 base, leaving 12 bases between the germline ends. The chain's CDR3 is CASSEEGVERTDTQYF. DNA for the CDR3: TGTGCCAGCAGTGAAGAAGGGGTCGAACGCACAGATACGCAGTATTTT.